This entry concerns a single T cell receptor beta chain. Sequencing used immunoSEQ multiplex PCR; TCRdb keeps in-frame clones, though not all of them. The table records hundreds of thousands of clones, 85% to 90% of them present only once. Per germline, CDR1 SQVTM and CDR2 ANQGSEA. The CDR3 is 19 residues long. The ends were cut back, 4 bases at V and 2 bases at J, with 28 bases in the middle. The entry originates in a study of shared T cell receptors in the human thymus. The same data also went into a second study, on human thymus T cells. This second study notes: Both thymic and peripheral blood repertoires showed apparently biased V and J usage.

This TCR was sampled from a boy under three years old with a congenital heart defect. Specimen: thymocytes. This rearrangement joins TRBV29-1 to TRBJ2-3; D unclear. The CDR3 is CSVGAGPQPPRASTDTQYF. The CDR3 DNA sequence: TGCAGCGTTGGGGCCGGTCCACAGCCCCCGCGCGCCTCCACAGATACGCAGTATTTT.